This T cell receptor (beta chain) was observed in a study of identical twins (dated by TCRdb to the mid-2010s). About the full investigation: To test whether fetal clonotypes persist, the study used deep sequencing on TCR alpha and beta repertoires from monozygotic twins, unrelated adults of various ages, and cord blood. Replicate twin experiments were performed at different times using different library preparation protocols to rule out contamination.

Concerning this clonotype itself: Its antigen is not yet known. No much larger clone is present one base from it, and per-base qualities are unavailable.

Library prep was done by 5' RACE. These reads were obtained on an Illumina HiSeq 2000. A universal primer binding site was added through template switching, and the final cDNA carried a unique molecular identifier so that TCR cDNA molecules could be counted accurately. Specific primers in the conserved constant-segment region were used to synthesize first-strand cDNA for the TCR alpha and beta chains. To control for contamination, each cDNA library was double barcoded with a SMART-Mk sample barcode plus Illumina barcodes. TruSeq adapter sequences, together with Illumina sample barcodes, were added in two successive PCR steps. Sequencing of the TCR alpha and beta cDNA libraries was done on the Illumina HiSeq platform using custom primers. The paper's processing steps were these. MiGEC processed the raw reads to extract unique molecular identifiers, while MiXCR was used to determine the CDR3 positions. For each individual, recombination models were inferred using an EM algorithm with the repgenHMM and IGoR tools. Shared clonotype analysis was performed with the tcR package in R, normalizing sharing by the product of cloneset sizes. Out-of-frame nonproductive sequences were analyzed to study raw recombination free of thymic and clonal selection effects. TCRdb handled the public reads itself, with Q25 trimming in fastp and clone calling in MiXCR, and kept productive beta chains. For every CDR3 protein sequence, its rows merge into one entry that carries the most common genes and DNA. The V and J calls and clone size are TCRdb's, not the authors'. In this sample the table shows about 550,000 distinct CDR3 sequences, about 22% of which occur a single time. About 0.5% of the sample lies in the top ten.

From V the trimming removes 3 bases and from J it removes 1 base, while the gene matches leave 5 bases of the junction unaccounted for. The CDR3 measures 15 amino acids from cysteine to phenylalanine. Here the CDR3 DNA is all that survives: 45 bases in frame from base 1. Broader findings and caveats from the paper: Because the same donors could not be followed over many years, the conclusions depended on cross-sectional statistical analysis. Compared with coincidental sharing between unrelated individuals, an excess of low generation-probability sequences was observed among out-of-frame TCR alpha sequences shared between twins. Out-of-frame TCR alpha sharing in monozygotic twins was systematically underestimated by recombination models, whereas sharing between unrelated individuals was in agreement with the recombination models. A weaker excess of twin sharing was found in beta out-of-frame sequences because the signal-to-noise ratio was lowered by fewer shared sequences. Invariant T cells such as MAIT and iNKT could partly confound zero-insertion analyses, though diverse VJ usage argued against this for most clonotypes. Fewer insertions were carried by abundant cord blood beta clonotypes, a similar but weaker trend appeared in young adult naive repertoires, and no such trend appeared in memory repertoires.

Only healthy Caucasian donors were included. The twin cohort consisted of three pairs of female monozygotic twins, all aged about 18 to 30 years. Positive isolation kits from Invitrogen were used to isolate CD4+ and CD8+ T cell populations. A further study also used this sample, focusing on yellow fever vaccine responses in identical twins. The second paper further reports: According to the authors, in identical twins the way T cells responded to vaccination appeared partly convergent and partly personalized. In identical twins, the study followed T cell clones that responded to the vaccine with precision.

This clonotype was sampled from a woman aged 18-35 years in good health. The sequenced sample was CD4+ T cells sorted from blood. This chain joins TRBV12-3 or TRBV12-4 to TRBJ1-1; TRBD1 aligns with 7 central bases. The CDR3 protein is CASSFLRDRNTEAFF. The DNA is TGTGCCAGCAGTTTCCTCCGGGACAGGAACACTGAAGCTTTCTTT.